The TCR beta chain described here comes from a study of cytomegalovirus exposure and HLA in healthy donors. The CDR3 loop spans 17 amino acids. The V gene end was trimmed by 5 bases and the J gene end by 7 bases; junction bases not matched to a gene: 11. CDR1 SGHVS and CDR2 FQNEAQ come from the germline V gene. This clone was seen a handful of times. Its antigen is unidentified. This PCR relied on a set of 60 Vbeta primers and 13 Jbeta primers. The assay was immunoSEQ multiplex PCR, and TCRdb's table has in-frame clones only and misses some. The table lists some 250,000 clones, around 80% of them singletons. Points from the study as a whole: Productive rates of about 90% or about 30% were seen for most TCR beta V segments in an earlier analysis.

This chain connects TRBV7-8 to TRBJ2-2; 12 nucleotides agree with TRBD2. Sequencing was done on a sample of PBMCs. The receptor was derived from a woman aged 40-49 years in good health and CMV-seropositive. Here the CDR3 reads CASSHQLAGGRGGELFF. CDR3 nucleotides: TGTGCCAGCAGCCACCAACTAGCGGGAGGACGCGGCGGGGAGCTGTTTTTT.